This T cell receptor beta chain appears in the sequencing data of a study of cytomegalovirus exposure and HLA in healthy donors. With 60 Vbeta and 13 Jbeta primers, the PCR was carried out. The repertoire was sequenced with immunoSEQ multiplex PCR; TCRdb's copy has only in-frame clones and lacks some. The table includes roughly 100,000 clones, about four fifths detected once. Trimming took off 1 base at V and 12 bases at J, with 30 bases between the two ends. Germline V gene lookup returns CDR1 LNHDA and CDR2 SQIVND (reference sequence). The CDR3 totals 19 residues. The sequence was collected from a man younger than 45 in good health and CMV-seronegative. The chain is built from TRBV19 and TRBJ1-4; weak D call: TRBD1 (6 bases). Sequenced: PBMCs. This CDR3 reads CASSIGGPGRILMGQQLFF. CDR3 DNA sequence: TGTGCCAGTAGTATAGGGGGGCCAGGTCGTATTTTAATGGGCCAACAACTGTTTTTT.